This TCR beta chain is drawn from a study of blood T cell repertoires in COVID-19. J gave up 2 bases and V 4 bases, and 6 bases lay outside the gene matches. The CDR3 length is 15 residues. Germline V CDR1 and CDR2: MNHEY, SMNVEV (reference sequence). The authors' processing: Amplifying reference gene primers gave estimates of nucleated cell counts. This table comes from immunoSEQ multiplex PCR, and its TCRdb copy is limited to in-frame clones, with some not included. The DNA gave D and trimming, while V, J and clone size come from that table. Altogether 300,000 to 400,000 clones are present, about nine tenths being singletons, with the ten largest covering 1.6%.

This sequence originates from a woman in her thirties with COVID-19, enrolled during active disease. Source material: peripheral blood. The chain is built from TRBV27 and TRBJ2-3; 7 bases line up with TRBD2. The CDR3 DNA is TGTGCCAGCAGTTCCGCGGGGGAGCTCACAGATACGCAGTATTTT. Protein sequence: CASSSAGELTDTQYF.